This record concerns one TCR beta chain sequence. Its specificity is not known. This entry comes from a study of T-cell memory formation after mild COVID-19. Findings of the study overall: The finding that pre-infection memory included some responding clones suggested that cross-reactive memory joined. CD4/CD8 balance held among clones contracting day 15 to 85, and later expanders leaned CD4+.

V dropped 3 bases and J dropped 7; count of bases not matched to a gene: 5. This CDR3 contains 15 residues. The germline CDR1 and CDR2 sequences are SSHAT and FNYEAQ (reference sequence). Researchers used 5'RACE with constant-segment primers to make TCR alpha and TCR beta cDNA libraries that carry sample barcodes and UMIs. From the 5' RACE reads, TCRdb called clonotypes with MiXCR, one entry per CDR3 protein. In the table there are roughly 80,000 distinct CDR3 sequences, roughly 25% of which are singletons. The source material was PBMCs or a T cell subset sorted from them (not recorded which). The rearrangement joins TRBV7-7 to TRBJ2-1, with TRBD2 matching over 11 bases. This receptor was identified in a man aged 18 to 29 who had mild COVID-19 (a few samples of this study predate the infection). Cell type and time point are not known. CDR3 bases: TGTGCCAGCAGCTTGTCTAGCGGGGGGAAAAATGAGCAGTTCTTC. This translates into CASSLSSGGKNEQFF.